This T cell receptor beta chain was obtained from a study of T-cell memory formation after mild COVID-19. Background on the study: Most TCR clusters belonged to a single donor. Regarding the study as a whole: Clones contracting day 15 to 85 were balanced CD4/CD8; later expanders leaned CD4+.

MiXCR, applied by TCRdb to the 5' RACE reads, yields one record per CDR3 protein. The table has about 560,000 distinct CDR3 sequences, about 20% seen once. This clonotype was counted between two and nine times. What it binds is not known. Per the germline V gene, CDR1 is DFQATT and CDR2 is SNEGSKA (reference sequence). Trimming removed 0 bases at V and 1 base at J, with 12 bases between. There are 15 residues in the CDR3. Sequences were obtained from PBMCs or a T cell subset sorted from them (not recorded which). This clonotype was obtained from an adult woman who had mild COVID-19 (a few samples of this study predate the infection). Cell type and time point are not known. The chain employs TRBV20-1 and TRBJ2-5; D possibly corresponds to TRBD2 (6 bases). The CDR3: CSARDGGLTQETQYF. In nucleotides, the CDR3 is TGCAGTGCTAGAGATGGGGGACTCACCCAAGAGACCCAGTACTTC.